Listed here are 2 T cell receptor beta chains from one sample, sequenced in a study of cytomegalovirus exposure and HLA in healthy donors. The study ran its PCR with 60 Vbeta and 13 Jbeta primers. Measured with immunoSEQ multiplex PCR; TCRdb has only the in-frame clones, and not every one. The sample consists of about 140,000 clones, roughly 87% of them appearing once. Material for sequencing was PBMCs. The receptors shown here come from a woman aged 35 to 49 in good health and CMV-seronegative.

This sequence joins TRBV6-6 and TRBJ2-1; the match to TRBD1 covers 10 bases. The CDR3 contains 14 residues. Unmatched junction bases numbered 6, after V lost 6 bases and J lost 7 bases. Germline V gives CDR1 MNHNY, CDR2 SVGAGI (reference sequence). The CDR3 DNA follows: TGTGCCAGCAGCCGCGGGGACAGGGGAAATGAGCAGTTCTTC. Its translation is CASSRGDRGNEQFF.

The rearrangement uses TRBV28 and TRBJ2-7, with a weak D call TRBD2 (6 bases). Trimming took 7 bases from V and 0 from J, leaving 19 bases between them. The CDR3 loop spans 16 amino acids. In germline, CDR1 is MDHEN, CDR2 SYDVKM. In DNA form, the CDR3 reads TGTGCCAGCACTTTGACCGGGACTGCGAGCTCCTACGAGCAGTACTTC. Translation gives CASTLTGTASSYEQYF.